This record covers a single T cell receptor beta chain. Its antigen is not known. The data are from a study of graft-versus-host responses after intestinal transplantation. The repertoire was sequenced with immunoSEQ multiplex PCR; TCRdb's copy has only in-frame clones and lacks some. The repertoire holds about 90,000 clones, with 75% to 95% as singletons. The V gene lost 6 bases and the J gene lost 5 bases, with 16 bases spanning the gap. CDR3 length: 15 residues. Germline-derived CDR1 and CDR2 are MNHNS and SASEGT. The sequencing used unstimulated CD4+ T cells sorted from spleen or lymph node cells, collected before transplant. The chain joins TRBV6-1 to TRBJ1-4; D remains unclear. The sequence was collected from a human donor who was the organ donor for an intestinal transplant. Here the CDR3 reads CASSYDRSRNEKLFF. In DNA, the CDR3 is TGTGCCAGCAGCTATGACCGGTCCAGGAATGAAAAACTGTTTTTT.